Below, one T cell receptor beta chain is given with its context. The antigen remains unidentified. This PCR relied on a set of 60 Vbeta primers and 13 Jbeta primers. The table came from immunoSEQ multiplex PCR; TCRdb's copy has only in-frame clones and leaves some out. This sample has approximately 200,000 clones, with under 80% found just once. This sample stems from a study of cytomegalovirus exposure and HLA in healthy donors. V lost 5 bases and J 10 bases, leaving 14 bases between the germline ends. Per the germline V gene, CDR1 is MNHNY and CDR2 is SVGAGI (reference sequence). This CDR3 contains 12 residues. Study-wide findings and caveats: Most TCR sequences were rare, but some public TCRs occurred in many donors. In a later analysis, TCR association rates varied by HLA locus: DRB1 most, HLA-C fewest. Presence/absence analyses assumed roughly uniform sequencing depth across donors.

The receptor comes from a girl aged 2-15 years in good health and CMV-seronegative. What was sequenced was PBMCs. The rearrangement joins TRBV6-6 to TRBJ1-2, with D perhaps matching TRBD1 (6 bases). CDR3 DNA: TGTGCCAGCAGTCAGGGGCCCCCCTCCTACACCTTC. The encoded protein is CASSQGPPSYTF.